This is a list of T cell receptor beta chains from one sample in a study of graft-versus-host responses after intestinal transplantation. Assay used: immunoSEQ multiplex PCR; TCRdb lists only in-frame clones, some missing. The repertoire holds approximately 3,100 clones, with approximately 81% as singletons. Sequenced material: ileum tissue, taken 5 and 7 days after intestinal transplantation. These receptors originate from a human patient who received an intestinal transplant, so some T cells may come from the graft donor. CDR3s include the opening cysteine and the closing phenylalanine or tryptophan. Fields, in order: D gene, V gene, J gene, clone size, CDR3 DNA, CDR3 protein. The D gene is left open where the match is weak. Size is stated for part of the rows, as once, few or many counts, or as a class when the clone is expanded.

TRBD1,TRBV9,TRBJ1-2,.,TGTGCCAGCAGCCCCGGGACAGGGACTTATGGCTACACCTTC,CASSPGTGTYGYTF
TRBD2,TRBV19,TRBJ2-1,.,TGTGCCAGTAGGGTGACTAGCGGGAGGGCCAGTGAGCAGTTCTTC,CASRVTSGRASEQFF
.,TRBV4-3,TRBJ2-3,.,TGCGCCAGCAGCCAAGAGTCCCACAGCATTGATACGCAGTATTTT,CASSQESHSIDTQYF
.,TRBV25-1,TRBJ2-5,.,TGTGCCAGCAGTGAATTCGGAATCCAAGAGACCCAGTACTTC,CASSEFGIQETQYF
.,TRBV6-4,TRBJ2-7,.,TGTGCCAGCAGGAAATATGACGGCCCCTACGAGCAGTACTTC,CASRKYDGPYEQYF
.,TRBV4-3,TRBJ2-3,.,TGCGCCAGCAGCCAAGGGGGGGCTAGCACAGATACGCAGTATTTT,CASSQGGASTDTQYF
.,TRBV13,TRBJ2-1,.,TGTGCCAGCATCTCCCGGGAAGCGGGCTACAATGAGCAGTTCTTC,CASISREAGYNEQFF
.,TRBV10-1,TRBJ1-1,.,TGCGCCAGCAGTACAATGAACACTGAAGCTTTCTTT,CASSTMNTEAFF
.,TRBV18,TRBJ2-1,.,TGTGCCAGCTCACGAAATCCAGGGGCAAACTACAATGAGCAGTTCTTC,CASSRNPGANYNEQFF
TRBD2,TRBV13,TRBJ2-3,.,TGTGCCAGCAGCTTAGGACTAGCGGGGGGCACAGATACGCAGTATTTT,CASSLGLAGGTDTQYF
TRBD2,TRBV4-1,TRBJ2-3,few,TGCGCCAGCAGCCATCCCAGGACTAGCGGGAGGGCAGATACGCAGTATTTT,CASSHPRTSGRADTQYF
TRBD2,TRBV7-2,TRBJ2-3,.,TGTGCCAGCAGCTTGGGCTGGACTAGCGGTATCGGGGCCGTAGATACGCAGTATTTT,CASSLGWTSGIGAVDTQYF
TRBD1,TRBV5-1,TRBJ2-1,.,TGCGCCAGCAGCGACAGGGGGCATGAGCAGTTCTTC,CASSDRGHEQFF
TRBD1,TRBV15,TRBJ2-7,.,TGTGCCACCAGCAGAGATCATAAGGACAGGGCCTACGAGCAGTACTTC,CATSRDHKDRAYEQYF
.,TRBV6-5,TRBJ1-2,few,TGTGCCAGCAGTTACGACAATAACTATGGCTACACCTTC,CASSYDNNYGYTF
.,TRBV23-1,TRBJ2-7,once,TGCGCCAGCAGTCAGTCCGGGACAACCTACGAGCAGTACTTC,CASSQSGTTYEQYF
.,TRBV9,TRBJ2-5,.,TGTGCCAGCAGCGGGAATTTCCAAGAGACCCAGTACTTC,CASSGNFQETQYF
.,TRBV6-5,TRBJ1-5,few,TGTGCCAGCAGGGGCGGACCCCATCAGCCCCAGCATTTT,CASRGGPHQPQHF
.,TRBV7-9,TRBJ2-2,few,TGTGCCAGCAGCCGGACCGGCGGGGAGCTGTTTTTT,CASSRTGGELFF
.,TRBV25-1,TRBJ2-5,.,TGTGCCAGCAGTGAATCTCAGGGGCCAAAGGGAGAGACCCAGTACTTC,CASSESQGPKGETQYF
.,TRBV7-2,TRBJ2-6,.,TGTGCCAGCAGCTCTAGCGCTGGGGCCAACGTCCTGACTTTC,CASSSSAGANVLTF
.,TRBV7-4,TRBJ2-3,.,TGTGCCAGCAGCTTAATCGGGGGCTCGGGTACGCAGTATTTT,CASSLIGGSGTQYF
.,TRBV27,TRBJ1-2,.,TGTGCCAGCAGTTTAAGAGGGTCCTATGGCTACACCTTC,CASSLRGSYGYTF
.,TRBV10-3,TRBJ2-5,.,TGTGCCATCAGTGGCGCCGGGACCACACAAGAGACCCAGTACTTC,CAISGAGTTQETQYF
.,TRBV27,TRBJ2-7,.,TGTGCCAGCAGTTACGGACCGAGGAACTCCTACGAGCAGTACTTC,CASSYGPRNSYEQYF
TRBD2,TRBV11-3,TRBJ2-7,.,TGTGCCAGCAGCCGTGTGGGACTAGCGGGGTACTCCTACGAGCAGTACTTC,CASSRVGLAGYSYEQYF
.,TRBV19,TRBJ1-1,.,TGTGCCAGTAGTATTTTAGGGGGCACTGAAGCTTTCTTT,CASSILGGTEAFF
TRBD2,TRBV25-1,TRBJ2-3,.,TGTGCCAGCAGTGAAATAAAAGCGGGAGGGCCAACAGATACGCAGTATTTT,CASSEIKAGGPTDTQYF
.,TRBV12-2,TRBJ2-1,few,TGTGCAAGTCGCTTAGGGGCGGGCAGCTCCTACAATGAGCAGTTCTTC,CASRLGAGSSYNEQFF
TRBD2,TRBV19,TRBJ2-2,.,TGTGCCAGTAGTCCCCCTCTCGGACTAGCGGGAGGCACCGGGGAGCTGTTTTTT,CASSPPLGLAGGTGELFF
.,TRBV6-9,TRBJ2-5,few,TGTGCCAGCAGGAGGGCCCTCCACCTCGGGACCCAGTACTTC,CASRRALHLGTQYF
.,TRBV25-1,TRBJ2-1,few,TGTGCCAGCAGTCCCGACAGCTCCTACAATGAGCAGTTCTTC,CASSPDSSYNEQFF
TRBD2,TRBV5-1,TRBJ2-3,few,TGCGCCACCAACACCGGGGGGACCCGCACAGATACGCAGTATTTT,CATNTGGTRTDTQYF
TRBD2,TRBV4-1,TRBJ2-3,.,TGCGCCAGCAGCGCCCAACTAGCGGGAGTAACAGATACGCAGTATTTT,CASSAQLAGVTDTQYF
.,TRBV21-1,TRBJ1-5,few,TGTGCCAGCAGCAGGGTCCTACATTGGCATCATCAGCCCCAGCATTTT,CASSRVLHWHHQPQHF
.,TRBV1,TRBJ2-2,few,TGCACCAGCAGCCAAGAGAAGCGGGGGGGCGACGGGGAGCTGTTTTTT,CTSSQEKRGGDGELFF
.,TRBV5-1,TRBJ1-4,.,TGCGCCAGCAGCTTTTGGGAGGTCGGTTCGAATGAAAAACTGTTTTTT,CASSFWEVGSNEKLFF
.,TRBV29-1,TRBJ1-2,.,TGCAGCGTTGACAGGGATGGCTACACCTTC,CSVDRDGYTF
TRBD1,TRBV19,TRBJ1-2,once,TGTGCCAGTAGTACAGGGGGCTATGGCTACACCTTC,CASSTGGYGYTF
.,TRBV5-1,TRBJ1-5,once,TGCGCCAGCCACAGGGGCAATCAGCCCCAGCATTTT,CASHRGNQPQHF
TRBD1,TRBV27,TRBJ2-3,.,TGTGCCAGCAGTTTCTCCGGGACAGGTTTAGATACGCAGTATTTT,CASSFSGTGLDTQYF